Sequencing of this TCR beta chain was carried out in a study of blood T cell repertoires in COVID-19. Study context: Samples came from the United States, Italy and Spain, spanning acute and convalescent COVID-19.

V lost 4 bases, J lost 10 bases, and 19 bases lay in between. The CDR3 totals 14 residues. Germline V gives CDR1 LNHDA, CDR2 SQIVND (reference sequence). The authors' processing: It was from reference gene primer amplification that nucleated cell counts were estimated. Sequencing used immunoSEQ multiplex PCR; TCRdb keeps in-frame clones, though not all of them. V, J and clone size are those of that table, while D and trimming were read from the DNA. Among about 200,000 clones listed, 86% were seen once. The sequenced sample was peripheral blood. This receptor was obtained from a woman between 65 and 79 years old with acute or convalescent COVID-19. V is TRBV19 and J is TRBJ1-1; D remains ambiguous. The CDR3 reads CASSTAGIRSRAFF. CDR3 DNA: TGTGCCAGTAGTACCGCCGGGATTCGCTCCCGAGCTTTCTTT.